Here is one T cell receptor (beta chain) with its context. This entry comes from a study of early T cells in non-severe SARS-CoV-2 infection. Individual cDNA molecules received unique molecular identifiers. TCRdb reanalysed the 5' RACE reads using MiXCR and keeps one entry per CDR3 protein. There are tens of thousands of distinct CDR3 sequences in the sample; about 15% occur only once, and roughly 3.7% lies in the top ten. The CDR3 spans 11 residues. Germline V gives CDR1 WNHNN, CDR2 SYGVQD (reference sequence). V dropped 6 bases and J dropped 2 bases, with 3 bases sitting between them. This chain joins TRBV10-1 and TRBJ2-3; D remains unclear. The sequences come from whole blood, collected at baseline. The sequence derives from an adult who was a healthcare worker with PCR-confirmed SARS-CoV-2 infection or an uninfected control (not recorded which). CDR3 sequence reads: CASRDTDTQYF. The CDR3 nucleotides read TGCGCCAGCAGGGACACAGATACGCAGTATTTT.